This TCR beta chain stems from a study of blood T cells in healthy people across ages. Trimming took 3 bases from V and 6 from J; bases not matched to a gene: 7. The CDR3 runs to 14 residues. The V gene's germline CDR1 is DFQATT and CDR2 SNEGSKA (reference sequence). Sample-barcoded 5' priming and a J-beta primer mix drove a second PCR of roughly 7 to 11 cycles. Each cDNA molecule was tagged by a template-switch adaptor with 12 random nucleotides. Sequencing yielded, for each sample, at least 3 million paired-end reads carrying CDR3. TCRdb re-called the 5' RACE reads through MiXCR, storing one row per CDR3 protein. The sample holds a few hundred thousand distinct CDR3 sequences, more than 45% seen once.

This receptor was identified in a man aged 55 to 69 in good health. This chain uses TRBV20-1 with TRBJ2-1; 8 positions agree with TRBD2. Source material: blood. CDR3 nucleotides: TGCAGTGCTAGCGGGGGGGCCAGGGCCAATGAGCAGTTCTTC. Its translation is CSASGGARANEQFF.